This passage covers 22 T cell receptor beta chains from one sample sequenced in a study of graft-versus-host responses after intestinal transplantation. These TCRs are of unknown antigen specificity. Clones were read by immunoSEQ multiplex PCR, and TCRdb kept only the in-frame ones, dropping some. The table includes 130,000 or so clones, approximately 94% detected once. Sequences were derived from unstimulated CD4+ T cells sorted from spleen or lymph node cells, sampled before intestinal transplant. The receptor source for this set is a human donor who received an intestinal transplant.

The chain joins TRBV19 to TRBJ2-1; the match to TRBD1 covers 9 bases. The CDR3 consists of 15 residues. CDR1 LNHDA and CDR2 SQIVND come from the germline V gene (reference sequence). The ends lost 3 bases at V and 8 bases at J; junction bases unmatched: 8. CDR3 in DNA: TGTGCCAGTAGTATGTCGGGACAGGGTTGGTATGAGCAGTTCTTC. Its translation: CASSMSGQGWYEQFF. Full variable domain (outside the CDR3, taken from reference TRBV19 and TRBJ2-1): DGGITQSPKYLFRKEGQNVTLSCEQNLNHDAMYWYRQDPGQGLRLIYYSQIVNDFQKGDIAEGYSVSREKKESFPLTVTSAQKNPTAFYLCASSMSGQGWYEQFFGPGTRLTVL.

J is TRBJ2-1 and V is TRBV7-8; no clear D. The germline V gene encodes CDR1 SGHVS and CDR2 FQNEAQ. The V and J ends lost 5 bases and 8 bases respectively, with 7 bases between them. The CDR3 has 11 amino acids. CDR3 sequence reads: CASSLIYEQFF. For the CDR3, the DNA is TGTGCCAGCAGCCTCATTTATGAGCAGTTCTTC.

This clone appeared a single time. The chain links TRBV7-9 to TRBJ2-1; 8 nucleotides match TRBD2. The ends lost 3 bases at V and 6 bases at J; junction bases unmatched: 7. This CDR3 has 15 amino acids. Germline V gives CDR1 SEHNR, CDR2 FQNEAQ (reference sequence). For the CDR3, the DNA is TGTGCCAGCAGCTTGTTTGATAGCGGGGTCAATGAGCAGTTCTTC. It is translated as CASSLFDSGVNEQFF.

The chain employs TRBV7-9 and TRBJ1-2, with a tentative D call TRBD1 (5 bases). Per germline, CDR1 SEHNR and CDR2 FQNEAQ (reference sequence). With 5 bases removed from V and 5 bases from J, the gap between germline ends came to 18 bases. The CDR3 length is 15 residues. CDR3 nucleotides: TGTGCCAGCAGCCCGTCCGCGGGGGGAGGGTATGGCTACACCTTC. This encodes CASSPSAGGGYGYTF.

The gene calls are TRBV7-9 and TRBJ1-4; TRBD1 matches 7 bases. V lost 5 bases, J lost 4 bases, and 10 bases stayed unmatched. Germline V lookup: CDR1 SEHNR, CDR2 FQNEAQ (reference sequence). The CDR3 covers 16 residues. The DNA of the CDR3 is TGTGCCAGCAGCCTCCTCGCGACAGGGCTTAATGAAAAACTGTTTTTT. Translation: CASSLLATGLNEKLFF.

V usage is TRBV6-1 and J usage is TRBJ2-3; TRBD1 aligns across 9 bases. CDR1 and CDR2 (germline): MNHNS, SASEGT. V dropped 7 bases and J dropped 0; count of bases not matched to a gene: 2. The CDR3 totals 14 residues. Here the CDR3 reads CASTGTGSTDTQYF. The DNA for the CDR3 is TGTGCCAGCACCGGGACAGGGAGCACAGATACGCAGTATTTT.

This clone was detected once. This chain's CDR3 is CASSTRQGLNTEAFF. The CDR3 region has the DNA TGTGCCAGCAGTACCCGACAGGGATTGAACACTGAAGCTTTCTTT. The chain links TRBV27 to TRBJ1-1; 7 nucleotides agree with TRBD1. The CDR3 is 15 amino acids. Germline V gives CDR1 MNHEY, CDR2 SMNVEV (reference sequence). After removal of 5 bases from V and 0 bases from J, the junction contained 6 bases not matched to a gene.

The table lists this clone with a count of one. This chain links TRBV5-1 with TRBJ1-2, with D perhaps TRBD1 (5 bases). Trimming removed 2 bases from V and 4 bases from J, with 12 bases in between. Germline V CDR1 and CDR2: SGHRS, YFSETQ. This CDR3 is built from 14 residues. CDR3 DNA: TGCGCCAGCAGCTTTAGGGGTGGAGGCTATGGCTACACCTTC. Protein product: CASSFRGGGYGYTF.

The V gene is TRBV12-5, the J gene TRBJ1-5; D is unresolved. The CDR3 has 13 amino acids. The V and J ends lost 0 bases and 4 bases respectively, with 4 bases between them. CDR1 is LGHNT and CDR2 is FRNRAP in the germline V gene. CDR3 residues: CASGLVGNQPQHF. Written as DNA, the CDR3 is TGTGCTAGTGGTTTGGTAGGGAATCAGCCCCAGCATTTT.

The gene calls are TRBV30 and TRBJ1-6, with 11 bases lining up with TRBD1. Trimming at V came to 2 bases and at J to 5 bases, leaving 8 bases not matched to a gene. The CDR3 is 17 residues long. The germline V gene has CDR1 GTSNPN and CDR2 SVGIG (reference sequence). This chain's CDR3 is CAWSFSDRGRHNSPLHF. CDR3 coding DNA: TGTGCCTGGAGTTTCTCGGACAGGGGGCGACATAATTCACCCCTCCACTTT.

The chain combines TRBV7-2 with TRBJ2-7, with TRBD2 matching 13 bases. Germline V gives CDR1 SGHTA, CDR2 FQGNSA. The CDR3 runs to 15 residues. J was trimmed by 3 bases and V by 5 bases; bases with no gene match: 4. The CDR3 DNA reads TGTGCCAGCAGCATAACTAGCGGGGGGGTCTACGAGCAGTACTTC. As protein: CASSITSGGVYEQYF.

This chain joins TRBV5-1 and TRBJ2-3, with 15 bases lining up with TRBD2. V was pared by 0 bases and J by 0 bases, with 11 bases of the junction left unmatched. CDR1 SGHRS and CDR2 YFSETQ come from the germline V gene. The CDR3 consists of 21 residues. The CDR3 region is CASSLVAGTSGGPVSTDTQYF. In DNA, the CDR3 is TGCGCCAGCAGCTTGGTCGCGGGGACTAGCGGGGGGCCGGTAAGCACAGATACGCAGTATTTT.

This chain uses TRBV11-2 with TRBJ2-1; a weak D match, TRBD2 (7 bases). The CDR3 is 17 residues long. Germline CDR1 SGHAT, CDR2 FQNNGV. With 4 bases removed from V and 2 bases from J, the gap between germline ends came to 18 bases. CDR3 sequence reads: CASSSKVGGGPYNEQFF. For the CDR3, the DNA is TGTGCCAGCAGCTCTAAAGTAGGGGGGGGCCCCTACAATGAGCAGTTCTTC.

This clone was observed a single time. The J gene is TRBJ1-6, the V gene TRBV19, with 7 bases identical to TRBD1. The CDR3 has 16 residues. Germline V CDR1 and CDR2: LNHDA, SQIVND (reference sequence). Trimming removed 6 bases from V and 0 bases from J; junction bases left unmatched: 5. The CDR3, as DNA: TGTGCCAGTAGACCGGACAGGAGCTCCTATAATTCACCCCTCCACTTT. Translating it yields CASRPDRSSYNSPLHF.

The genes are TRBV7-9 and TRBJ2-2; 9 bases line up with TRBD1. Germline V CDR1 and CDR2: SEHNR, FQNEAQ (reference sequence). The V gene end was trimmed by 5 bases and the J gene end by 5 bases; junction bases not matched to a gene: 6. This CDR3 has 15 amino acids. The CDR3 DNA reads TGTGCCAGCAGCCAGGGACAGGGCCGGACCGGGGAGCTGTTTTTT. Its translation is CASSQGQGRTGELFF.

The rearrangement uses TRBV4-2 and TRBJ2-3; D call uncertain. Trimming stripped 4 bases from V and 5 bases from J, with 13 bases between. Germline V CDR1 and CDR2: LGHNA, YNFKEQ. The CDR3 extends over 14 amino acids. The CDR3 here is CASSPMDVEDTQYF. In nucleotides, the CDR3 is TGTGCCAGCAGCCCGATGGACGTCGAAGATACGCAGTATTTT.

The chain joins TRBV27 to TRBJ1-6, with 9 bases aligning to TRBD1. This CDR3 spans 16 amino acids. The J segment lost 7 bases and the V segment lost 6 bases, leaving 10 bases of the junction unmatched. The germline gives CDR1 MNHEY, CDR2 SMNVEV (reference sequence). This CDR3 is CASSLYAGTGNSPLHF. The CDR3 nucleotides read TGTGCCAGCAGCCTATACGCCGGGACAGGGAATTCACCCCTCCACTTT.

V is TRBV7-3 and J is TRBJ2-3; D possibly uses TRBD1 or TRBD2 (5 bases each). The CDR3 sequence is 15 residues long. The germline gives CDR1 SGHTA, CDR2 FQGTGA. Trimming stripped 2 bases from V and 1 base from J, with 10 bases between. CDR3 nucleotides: TGTGCCAGCAGCTTATCAGTGGGGGGCACAGATACGCAGTATTTT. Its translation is CASSLSVGGTDTQYF.

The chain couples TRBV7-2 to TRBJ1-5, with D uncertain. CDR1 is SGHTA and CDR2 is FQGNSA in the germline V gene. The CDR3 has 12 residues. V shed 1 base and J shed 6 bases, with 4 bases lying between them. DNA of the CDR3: TGTGCCAGCAGCTTAGGAGGTCAGCCCCAGCATTTT. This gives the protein CASSLGGQPQHF.

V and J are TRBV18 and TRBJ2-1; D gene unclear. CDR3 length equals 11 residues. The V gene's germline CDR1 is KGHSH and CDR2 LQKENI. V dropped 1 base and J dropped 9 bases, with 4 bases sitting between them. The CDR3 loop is CASSPRSEQFF. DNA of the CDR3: TGTGCCAGCTCACCACGAAGTGAGCAGTTCTTC.

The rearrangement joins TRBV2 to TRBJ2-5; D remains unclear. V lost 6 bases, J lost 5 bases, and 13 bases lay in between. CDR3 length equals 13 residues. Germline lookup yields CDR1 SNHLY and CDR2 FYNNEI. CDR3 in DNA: TGTGCCAGCAGGGGGAAGGTAGTGGAGACCCAGTACTTC. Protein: CASRGKVVETQYF.

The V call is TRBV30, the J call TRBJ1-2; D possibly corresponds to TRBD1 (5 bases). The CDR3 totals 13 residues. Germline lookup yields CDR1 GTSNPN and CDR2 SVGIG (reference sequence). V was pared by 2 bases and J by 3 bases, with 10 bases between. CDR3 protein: CAWSHGAYYGYTF. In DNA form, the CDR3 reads TGTGCCTGGAGTCACGGGGCTTACTATGGCTACACCTTC. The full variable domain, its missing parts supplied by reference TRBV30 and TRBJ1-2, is SQTIHQWPATLVQPVGSPLSLECTVEGTSNPNLYWYRQAAGRGLQLLFYSVGIGQISSEVPQNLSASRPQDRQFILSSKKLLLSDSGFYLCAWSHGAYYGYTFGSGTRLTVV.